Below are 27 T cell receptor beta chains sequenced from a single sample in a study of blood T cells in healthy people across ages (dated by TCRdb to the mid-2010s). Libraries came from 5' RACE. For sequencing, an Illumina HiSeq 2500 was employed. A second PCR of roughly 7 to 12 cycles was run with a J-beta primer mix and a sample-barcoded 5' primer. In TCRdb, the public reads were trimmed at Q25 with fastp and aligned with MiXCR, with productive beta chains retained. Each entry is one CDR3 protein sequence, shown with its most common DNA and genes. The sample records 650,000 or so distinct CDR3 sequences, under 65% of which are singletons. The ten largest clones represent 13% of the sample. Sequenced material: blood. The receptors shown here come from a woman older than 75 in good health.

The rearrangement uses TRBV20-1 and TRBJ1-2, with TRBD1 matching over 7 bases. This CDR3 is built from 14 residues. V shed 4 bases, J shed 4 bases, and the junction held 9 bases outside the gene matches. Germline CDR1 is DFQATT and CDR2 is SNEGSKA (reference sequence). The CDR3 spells CSAIDPTGSYGYTF. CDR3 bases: TGCAGTGCTATAGACCCGACAGGGAGCTATGGCTACACCTTC.

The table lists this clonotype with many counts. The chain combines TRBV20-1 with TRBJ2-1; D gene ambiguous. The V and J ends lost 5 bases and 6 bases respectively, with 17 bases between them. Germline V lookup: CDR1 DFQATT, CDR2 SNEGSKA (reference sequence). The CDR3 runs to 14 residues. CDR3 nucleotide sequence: TGCAGTGCTGTGTTGCCCCTGAAGAGCAATGAGCAGTTCTTC. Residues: CSAVLPLKSNEQFF.

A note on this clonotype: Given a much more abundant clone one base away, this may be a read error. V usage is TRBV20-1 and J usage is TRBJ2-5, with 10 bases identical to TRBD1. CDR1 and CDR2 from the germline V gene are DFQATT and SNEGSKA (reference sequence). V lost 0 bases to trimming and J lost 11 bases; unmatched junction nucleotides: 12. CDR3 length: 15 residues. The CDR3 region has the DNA TGCAGTGCTAGAGAATTAGACAGGGGGCTGGATGAGCAGTACTTC. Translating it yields CSARELDRGLDEQYF.

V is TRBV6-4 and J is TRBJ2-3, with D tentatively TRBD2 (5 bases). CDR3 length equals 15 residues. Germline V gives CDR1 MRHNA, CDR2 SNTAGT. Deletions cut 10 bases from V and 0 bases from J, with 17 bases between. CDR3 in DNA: TGTGCCATCCGTCCCGCGGGCTTTAGCACAGATACGCAGTATTTT. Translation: CAIRPAGFSTDTQYF.

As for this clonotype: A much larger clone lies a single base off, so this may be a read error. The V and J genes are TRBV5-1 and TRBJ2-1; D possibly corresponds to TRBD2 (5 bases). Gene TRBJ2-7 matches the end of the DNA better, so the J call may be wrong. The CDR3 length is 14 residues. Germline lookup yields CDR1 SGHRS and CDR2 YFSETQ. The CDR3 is CASSPQGGYNEQYF. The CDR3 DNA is TGCGCCAGCAGCCCTCAAGGAGGCTACAATGAGCAGTACTTC.

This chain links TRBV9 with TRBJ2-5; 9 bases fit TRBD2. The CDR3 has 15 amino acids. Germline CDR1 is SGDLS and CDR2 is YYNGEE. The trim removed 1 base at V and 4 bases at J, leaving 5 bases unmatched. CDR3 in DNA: TGTGCCAGCAGCGTATCTAGCGGGAAATTAGAGACCCAGTACTTC. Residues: CASSVSSGKLETQYF.

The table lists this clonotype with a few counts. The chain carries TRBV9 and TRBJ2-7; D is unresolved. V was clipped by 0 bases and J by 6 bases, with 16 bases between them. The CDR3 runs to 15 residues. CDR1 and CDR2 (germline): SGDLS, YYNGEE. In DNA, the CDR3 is TGTGCCAGCAGCGTAGTGGACCTCTCGGGCTCCGAGCAGTACTTC. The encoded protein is CASSVVDLSGSEQYF.

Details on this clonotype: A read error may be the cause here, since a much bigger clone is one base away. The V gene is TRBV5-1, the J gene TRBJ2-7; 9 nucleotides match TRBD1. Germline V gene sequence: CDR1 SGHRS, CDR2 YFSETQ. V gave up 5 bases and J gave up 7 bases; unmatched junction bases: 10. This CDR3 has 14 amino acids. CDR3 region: CASRRTGEVNEQYF. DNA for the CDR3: TGCGCCAGCAGGAGGACAGGGGAGGTGAATGAGCAGTACTTC.

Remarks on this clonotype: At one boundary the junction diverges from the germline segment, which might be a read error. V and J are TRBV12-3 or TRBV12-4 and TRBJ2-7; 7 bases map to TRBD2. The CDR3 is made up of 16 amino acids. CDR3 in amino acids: CAGSLAGGRGGDEQYF. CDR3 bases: TGTGCCGGCAGTTTAGCGGGTGGACGAGGTGGGGACGAGCAGTACTTC.

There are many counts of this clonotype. Here the CDR3 reads CASSLMAGRGTGELFF. The CDR3 DNA is TGTGCCAGCAGTTTAATGGCGGGAAGGGGCACCGGGGAGCTGTTTTTT. The chain uses TRBV12-3 or TRBV12-4 and TRBJ2-2; possible D gene TRBD2, 6 bases. Trimming stripped 2 bases from V and 4 bases from J, with 14 bases between. This CDR3 spans 16 amino acids.

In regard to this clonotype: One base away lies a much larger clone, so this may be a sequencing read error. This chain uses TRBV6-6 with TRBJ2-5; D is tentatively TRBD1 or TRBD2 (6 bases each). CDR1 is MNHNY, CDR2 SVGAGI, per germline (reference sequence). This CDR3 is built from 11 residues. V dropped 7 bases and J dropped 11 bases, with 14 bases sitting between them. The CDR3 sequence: CASTKGGEQYF. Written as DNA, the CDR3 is TGTGCCAGCACCAAGGGGGGTGAGCAGTACTTC.

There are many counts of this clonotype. CDR3 protein: CASSPFGAETQYF. CDR3 in DNA: TGTGCCAGCAGTCCCTTTGGAGCAGAGACCCAGTACTTC. The V call is TRBV27, the J call TRBJ2-5; D gene uncertain. The germline CDR1 and CDR2 sequences are MNHEY and SMNVEV (reference sequence). CDR3 length equals 13 residues. With 5 bases removed from V and 4 bases from J, the gap between germline ends came to 11 bases.

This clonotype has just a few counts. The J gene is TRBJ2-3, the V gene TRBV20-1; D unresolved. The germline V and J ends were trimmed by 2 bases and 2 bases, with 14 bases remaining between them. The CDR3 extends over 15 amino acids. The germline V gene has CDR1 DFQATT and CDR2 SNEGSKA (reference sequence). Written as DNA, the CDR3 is TGCAGTGCTAGAAGACCGGCCCCCACCACAGATACGCAGTATTTT. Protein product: CSARRPAPTTDTQYF.

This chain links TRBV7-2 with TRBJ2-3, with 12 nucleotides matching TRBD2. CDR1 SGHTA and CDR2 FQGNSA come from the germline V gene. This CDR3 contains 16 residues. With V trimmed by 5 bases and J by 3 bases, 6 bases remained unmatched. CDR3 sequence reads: CASSPRTSGDTDTQYF. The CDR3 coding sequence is TGTGCCAGCAGCCCCAGGACTAGCGGGGATACAGATACGCAGTATTTT.

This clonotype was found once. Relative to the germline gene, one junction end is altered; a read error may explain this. The CDR3 spells CASSQQGSRVGSHEQFF. The CDR3, as DNA: TGCGCCAGCAGTCAACAGGGATCAAGAGTCGGGTCGCATGAGCAGTTCTTC. The chain is built from TRBV6-1 and TRBJ2-1, with D possibly TRBD1 on 6 matching bases. From germline, CDR1 is MNHNS and CDR2 SASEGT. This CDR3 contains 17 residues.

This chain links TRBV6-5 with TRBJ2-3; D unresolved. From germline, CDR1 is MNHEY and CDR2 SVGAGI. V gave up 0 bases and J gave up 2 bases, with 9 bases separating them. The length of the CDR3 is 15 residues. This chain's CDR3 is CASSYSRAYTDTQYF. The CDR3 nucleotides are TGTGCCAGCAGTTACTCCCGGGCTTACACAGATACGCAGTATTTT.

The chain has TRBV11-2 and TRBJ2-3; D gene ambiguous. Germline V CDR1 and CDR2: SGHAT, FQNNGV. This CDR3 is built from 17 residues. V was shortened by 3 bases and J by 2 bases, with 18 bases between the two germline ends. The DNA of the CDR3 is TGTGCCAGCAGCTTGTACAGACCCAGCAGGTTCACAGATACGCAGTATTTT. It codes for CASSLYRPSRFTDTQYF.

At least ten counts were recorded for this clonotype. The CDR3 DNA reads TGTGCCAGCAGCGCTACTAGGTTCCAGACCCAGTACTTC. Residues: CASSATRFQTQYF. This chain joins TRBV3-1 and TRBJ2-5; D possibly corresponds to TRBD2 (5 bases). Germline CDR1 is LGHDT and CDR2 is YNNKEL (reference sequence). V gave up 5 bases and J gave up 6 bases, with 13 bases separating them. This CDR3 region has 13 residues.

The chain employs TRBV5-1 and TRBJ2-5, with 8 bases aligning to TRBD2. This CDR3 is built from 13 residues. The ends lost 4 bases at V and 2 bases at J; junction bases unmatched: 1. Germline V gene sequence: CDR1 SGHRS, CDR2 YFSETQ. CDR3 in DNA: TGCGCCAGCAGCACGGGGGGGCAAGAGACCCAGTACTTC. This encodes CASSTGGQETQYF.

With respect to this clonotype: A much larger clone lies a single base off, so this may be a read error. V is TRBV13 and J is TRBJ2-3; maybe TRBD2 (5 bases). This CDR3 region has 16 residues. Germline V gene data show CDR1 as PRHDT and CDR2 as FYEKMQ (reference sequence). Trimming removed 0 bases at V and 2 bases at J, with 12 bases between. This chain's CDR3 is CASSLGASPSTDTQYF. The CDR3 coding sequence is TGTGCCAGCAGCTTAGGCGCTAGCCCCTCCACAGATACGCAGTATTTT.

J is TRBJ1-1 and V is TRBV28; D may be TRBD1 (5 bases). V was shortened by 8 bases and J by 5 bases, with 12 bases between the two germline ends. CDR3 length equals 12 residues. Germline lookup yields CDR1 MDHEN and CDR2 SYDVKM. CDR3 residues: CASGGVWTEAFF. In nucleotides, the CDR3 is TGTGCCAGCGGAGGGGTTTGGACTGAAGCTTTCTTT.

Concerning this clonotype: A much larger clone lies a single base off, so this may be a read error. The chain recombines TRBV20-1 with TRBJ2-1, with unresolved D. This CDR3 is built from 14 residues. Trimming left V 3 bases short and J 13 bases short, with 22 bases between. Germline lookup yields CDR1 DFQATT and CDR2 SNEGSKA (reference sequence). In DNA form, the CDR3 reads TGCAGTGCTAGTCAGTCAGTTAGCCAACCGACCCAGTTCTTC. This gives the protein CSASQSVSQPTQFF.

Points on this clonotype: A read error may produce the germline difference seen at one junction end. The CDR3 protein is CASSFLDRVADTRYF. CDR3 bases: TGTGCCAGCAGTTTCCTGGACAGGGTCGCAGATACGCGGTATTTT. V and J are TRBV28 and TRBJ2-3; 8 bases are a match to TRBD1. The germline gives CDR1 MDHEN, CDR2 SYDVKM. The CDR3 totals 15 residues.

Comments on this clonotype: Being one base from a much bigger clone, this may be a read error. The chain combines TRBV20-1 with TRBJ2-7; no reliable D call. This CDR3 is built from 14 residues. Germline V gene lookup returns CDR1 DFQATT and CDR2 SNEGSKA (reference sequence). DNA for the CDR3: TGCAGTGCTAGAGGGACGACCCAGACCTACGTGCAGTACTTC. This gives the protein CSARGTTQTYVQYF.

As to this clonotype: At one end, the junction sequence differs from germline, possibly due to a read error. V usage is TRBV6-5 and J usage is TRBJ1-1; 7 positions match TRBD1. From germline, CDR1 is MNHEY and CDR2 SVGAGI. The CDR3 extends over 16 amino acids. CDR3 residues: CVSSYSKGAGNTEAFF. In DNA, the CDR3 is TGTGTCAGCAGTTACTCGAAGGGGGCAGGGAACACTGAAGCTTTCTTT.

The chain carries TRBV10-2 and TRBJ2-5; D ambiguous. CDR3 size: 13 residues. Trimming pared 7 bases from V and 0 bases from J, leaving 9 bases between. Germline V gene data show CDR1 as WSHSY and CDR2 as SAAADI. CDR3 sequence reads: CASTKPNQETQYF. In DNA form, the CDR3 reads TGCGCCAGCACCAAGCCTAACCAAGAGACCCAGTACTTC.

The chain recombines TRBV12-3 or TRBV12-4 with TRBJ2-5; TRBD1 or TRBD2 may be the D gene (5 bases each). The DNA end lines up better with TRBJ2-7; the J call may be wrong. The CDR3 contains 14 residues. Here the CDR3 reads CASSLGGDFDEQYF. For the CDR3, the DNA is TGTGCCAGCAGTTTAGGAGGGGATTTCGACGAGCAGTACTTC.